This entry concerns a single T cell receptor beta chain. Germline loops: CDR1 SGHAT, CDR2 FQNNGV. There are 15 residues in the CDR3. V was shortened by 5 bases and J by 2 bases, with 15 bases between the two germline ends. TCRdb keeps only in-frame clones here, not all; method: immunoSEQ multiplex PCR. The sample records 230,000 or so clones, 80% to 90% being singletons. Individuals in the exposed group had encountered a COVID-19 case within 2 weeks preceding study entry. This entry comes from a study of blood T cell repertoires in COVID-19. Background on the study: Collection of acute and convalescent COVID-19 samples took place in the United States, Italy and Spain. In each case, the material was cDNA or gDNA derived from T cells, B-cell-depleted T cells, or PBMCs.

The chain combines TRBV11-2 with TRBJ1-1; TRBD1 is a possible D gene (5 bases). The sequence came from a woman aged 50 to 60 who had been exposed to COVID-19. The sequenced sample consisted of PBMCs or T cells enriched from blood (not recorded which). The CDR3 loop is CASSKREGRNTEAFF. The CDR3 DNA reads as TGTGCCAGCAGCAAAAGGGAGGGGAGAAACACTGAAGCTTTCTTT.